Given below is one T cell receptor beta chain in context. The antigen is unknown. This sample was included in a study of metastatic and nonmetastatic thyroid tumors. Study-wide background: Patients with malignant and benign thyroid disease provided blood and tumor or nodule tissue, whose repertoires were compared. Study-level results: It was reported that TCR beta diversity was significantly higher in malignant thyroid tumors than benign nodules, in blood and tumor.

The CDR3 loop spans 11 amino acids. V dropped 8 bases and J dropped 7 bases, with 11 bases sitting between them. Per germline, CDR1 LNHDA and CDR2 SQIVND (reference sequence). Original processing notes: Across clinicopathological groups, CDR3 differences served as the basis for building a distant-metastasis classifier for papillary thyroid cancer. TCRdb reanalyzed the PCR reads via MiXCR. The V and J calls reflect TCRdb's pipeline rather than the authors' work. The table lists 53,000 or so clones, about 20% of them singletons. Thyroid surgery was performed in patients who had received no treatment beforehand.

The chain joins TRBV19 to TRBJ1-1; TRBD1 is a possible D gene (6 bases). The receptor comes from a female donor with papillary thyroid cancer or a benign thyroid nodule (not recorded which). Some clones in this sample may be carry-over from other donors' samples. Sequences were obtained from blood. The CDR3 nucleotides are TGTGCCAGTCAGGGGTTCTATGAAGCTTTCTTT. Translating it yields CASQGFYEAFF.